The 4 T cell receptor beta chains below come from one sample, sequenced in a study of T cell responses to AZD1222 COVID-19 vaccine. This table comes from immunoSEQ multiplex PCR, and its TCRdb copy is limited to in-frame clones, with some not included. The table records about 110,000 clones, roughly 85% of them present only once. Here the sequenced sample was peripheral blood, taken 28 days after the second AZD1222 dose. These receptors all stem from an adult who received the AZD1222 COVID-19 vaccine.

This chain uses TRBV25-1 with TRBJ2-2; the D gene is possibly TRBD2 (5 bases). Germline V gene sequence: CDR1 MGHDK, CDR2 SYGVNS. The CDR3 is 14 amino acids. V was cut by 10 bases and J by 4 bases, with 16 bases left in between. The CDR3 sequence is CATSFAGFTGELFF. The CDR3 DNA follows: TGTGCCACCTCGTTTGCGGGCTTCACCGGGGAGCTGTTTTTT.

CDR3 amino acids: CASSREGLYEQYF. Written as DNA, the CDR3 is TGTGCCAGCAGCCGTGAAGGGCTCTACGAGCAGTACTTC. The chain joins TRBV14 to TRBJ2-7; D remains unclear. CDR1 is SGHDN, CDR2 FVKESK, per germline. V gave up 4 bases and J gave up 3 bases, with 10 bases separating them. This CDR3 comprises 13 residues.

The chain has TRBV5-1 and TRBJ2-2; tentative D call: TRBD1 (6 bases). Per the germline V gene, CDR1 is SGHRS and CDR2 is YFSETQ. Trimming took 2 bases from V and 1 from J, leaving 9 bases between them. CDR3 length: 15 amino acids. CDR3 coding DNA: TGCGCCAGCAGCTTCCAGGGGCAGAACACCGGGGAGCTGTTTTTT. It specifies CASSFQGQNTGELFF.

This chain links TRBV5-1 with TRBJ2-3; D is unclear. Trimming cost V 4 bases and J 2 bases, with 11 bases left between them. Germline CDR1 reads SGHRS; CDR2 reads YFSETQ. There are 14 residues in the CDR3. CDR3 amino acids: CASSAVGPTDTQYF. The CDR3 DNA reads TGCGCCAGCAGCGCCGTCGGCCCCACAGATACGCAGTATTTT.